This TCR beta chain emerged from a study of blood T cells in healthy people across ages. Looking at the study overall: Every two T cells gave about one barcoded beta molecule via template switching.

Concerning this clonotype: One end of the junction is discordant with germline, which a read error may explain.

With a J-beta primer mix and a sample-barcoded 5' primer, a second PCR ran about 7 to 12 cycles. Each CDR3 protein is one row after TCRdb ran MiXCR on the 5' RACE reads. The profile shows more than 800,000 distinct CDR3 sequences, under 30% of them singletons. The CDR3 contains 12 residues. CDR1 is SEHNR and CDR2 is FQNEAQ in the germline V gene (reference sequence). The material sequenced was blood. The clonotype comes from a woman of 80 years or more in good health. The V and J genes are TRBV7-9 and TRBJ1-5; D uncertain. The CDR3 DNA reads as TGTGCCAACAGCTTCCCCGATGGGCCCCAGCATTTT. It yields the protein CANSFPDGPQHF.